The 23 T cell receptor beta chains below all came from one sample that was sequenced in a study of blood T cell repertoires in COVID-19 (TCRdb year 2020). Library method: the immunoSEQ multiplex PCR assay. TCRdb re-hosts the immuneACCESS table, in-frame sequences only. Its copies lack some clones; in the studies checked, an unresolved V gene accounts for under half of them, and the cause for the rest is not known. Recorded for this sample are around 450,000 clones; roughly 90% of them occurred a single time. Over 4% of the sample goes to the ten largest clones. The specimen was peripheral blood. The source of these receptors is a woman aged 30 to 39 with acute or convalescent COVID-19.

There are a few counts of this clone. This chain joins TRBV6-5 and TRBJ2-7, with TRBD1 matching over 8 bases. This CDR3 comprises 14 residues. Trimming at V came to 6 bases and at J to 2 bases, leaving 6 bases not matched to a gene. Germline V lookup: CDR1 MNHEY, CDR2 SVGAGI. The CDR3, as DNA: TGTGCCAGCAGCTCCGGGACAGGCCCCTACGAGCAGTACTTC. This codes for CASSSGTGPYEQYF.

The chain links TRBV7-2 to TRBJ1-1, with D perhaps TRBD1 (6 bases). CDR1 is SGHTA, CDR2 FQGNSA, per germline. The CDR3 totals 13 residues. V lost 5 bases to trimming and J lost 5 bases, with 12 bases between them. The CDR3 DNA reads TGTGCCAGCAGCCAGGGGACCAATACTGAAGCTTTCTTT. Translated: CASSQGTNTEAFF.

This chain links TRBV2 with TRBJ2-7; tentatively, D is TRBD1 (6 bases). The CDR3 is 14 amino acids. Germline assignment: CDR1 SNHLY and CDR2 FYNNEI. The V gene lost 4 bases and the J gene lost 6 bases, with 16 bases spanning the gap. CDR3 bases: TGTGCCAGCAGTGTAACCACAACAGGGTCCGAGCAGTACTTC. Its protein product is CASSVTTTGSEQYF.

CDR3 loop: CASSAETSGYTDTQYF. CDR3 sequence (DNA): TGTGCCAGCAGTGCGGAGACTAGCGGGTACACAGATACGCAGTATTTT. This chain joins TRBV2 and TRBJ2-3, with 10 bases lining up with TRBD2. This CDR3 is 16 amino acids long. Per the germline V gene, CDR1 is SNHLY and CDR2 is FYNNEI. The junction had 6 bases not matched to a gene; V was cut back by 4 bases and J by 2 bases.

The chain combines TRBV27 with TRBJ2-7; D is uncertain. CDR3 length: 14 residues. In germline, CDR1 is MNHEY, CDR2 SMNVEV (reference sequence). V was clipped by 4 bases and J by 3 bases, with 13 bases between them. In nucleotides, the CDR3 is TGTGCCAGCAGTTCGCAGTATCTGATCTACGAGCAGTACTTC. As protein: CASSSQYLIYEQYF.

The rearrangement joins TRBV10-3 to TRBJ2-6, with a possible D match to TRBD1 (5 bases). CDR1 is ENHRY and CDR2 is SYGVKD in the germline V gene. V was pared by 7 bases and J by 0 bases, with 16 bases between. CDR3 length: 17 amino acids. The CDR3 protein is CAIKEWQGTSGANVLTF. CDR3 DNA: TGTGCCATCAAGGAGTGGCAGGGAACCTCTGGGGCCAACGTCCTGACTTTC.

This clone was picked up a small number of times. The DNA for the CDR3 is TGTGCCAGCAGTGAGGGCAGGCAAGTAGTACCCTACGAGCAGTACTTC. Protein product: CASSEGRQVVPYEQYF. The rearrangement links TRBV2 to TRBJ2-7; D ambiguous. The CDR3 has 16 residues. Trimming took off 3 bases at V and 2 bases at J, with 17 bases between the two ends. Germline CDR1 SNHLY, CDR2 FYNNEI.

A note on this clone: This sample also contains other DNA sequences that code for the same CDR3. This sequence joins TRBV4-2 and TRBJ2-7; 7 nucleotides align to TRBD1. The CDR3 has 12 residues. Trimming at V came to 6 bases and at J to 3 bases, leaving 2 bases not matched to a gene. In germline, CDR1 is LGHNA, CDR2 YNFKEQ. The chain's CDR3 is CASSRDSYEQYF. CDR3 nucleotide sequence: TGTGCCAGCAGTCGGGACAGCTACGAGCAGTACTTC.

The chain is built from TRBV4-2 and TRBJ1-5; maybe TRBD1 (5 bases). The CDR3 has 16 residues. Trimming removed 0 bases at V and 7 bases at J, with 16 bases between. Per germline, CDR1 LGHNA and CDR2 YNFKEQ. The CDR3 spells CASSQDLRGAGQPQHF. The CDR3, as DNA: TGTGCCAGCAGCCAAGATCTTAGGGGCGCGGGGCAGCCCCAGCATTTT.

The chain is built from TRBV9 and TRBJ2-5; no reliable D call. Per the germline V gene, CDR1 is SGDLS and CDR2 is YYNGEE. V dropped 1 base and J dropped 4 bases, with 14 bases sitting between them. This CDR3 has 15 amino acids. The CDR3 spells CASSVFPQDGETQYF. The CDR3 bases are TGTGCCAGCAGCGTATTTCCCCAGGATGGAGAGACCCAGTACTTC.

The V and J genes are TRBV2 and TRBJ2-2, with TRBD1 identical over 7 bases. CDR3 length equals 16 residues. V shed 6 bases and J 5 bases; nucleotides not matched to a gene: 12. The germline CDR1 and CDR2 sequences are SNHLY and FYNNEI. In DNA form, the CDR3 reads TGTGCCAGCAGCTACTCCGGACAGGAGGTTACCGGGGAGCTGTTTTTT. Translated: CASSYSGQEVTGELFF.

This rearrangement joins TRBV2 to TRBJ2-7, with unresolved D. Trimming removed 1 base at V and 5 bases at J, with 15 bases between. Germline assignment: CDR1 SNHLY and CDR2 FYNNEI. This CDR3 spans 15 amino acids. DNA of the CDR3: TGTGCCAGCAGTGAAGTTGCAGGCGACATGCACGAGCAGTACTTC. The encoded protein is CASSEVAGDMHEQYF.

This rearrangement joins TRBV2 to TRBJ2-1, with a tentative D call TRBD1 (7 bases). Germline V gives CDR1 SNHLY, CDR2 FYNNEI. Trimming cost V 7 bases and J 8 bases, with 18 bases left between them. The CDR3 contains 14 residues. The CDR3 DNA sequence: TGTGCCAGCAAGCTTCAGGGGGGTATAGATGAGCAGTTCTTC. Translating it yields CASKLQGGIDEQFF.

CDR3 sequence: CASSLSPSGGSNYGYTF. In nucleotides, the CDR3 is TGTGCCAGCAGTTTATCCCCTAGCGGGGGATCTAACTATGGCTACACCTTC. The V call is TRBV27, the J call TRBJ1-2, with D possibly matching TRBD1 (5 bases). CDR1 is MNHEY, CDR2 SMNVEV, per germline (reference sequence). V was shortened by 0 bases and J by 0 bases, with 14 bases between the two germline ends. This CDR3 region has 17 residues.

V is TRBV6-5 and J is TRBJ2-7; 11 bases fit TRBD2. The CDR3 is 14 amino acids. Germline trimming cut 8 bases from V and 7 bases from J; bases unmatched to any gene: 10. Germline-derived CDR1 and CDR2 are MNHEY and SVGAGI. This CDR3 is CASGDLAGGGEQYF. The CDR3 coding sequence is TGTGCCAGCGGGGATCTAGCGGGGGGAGGGGAGCAGTACTTC.

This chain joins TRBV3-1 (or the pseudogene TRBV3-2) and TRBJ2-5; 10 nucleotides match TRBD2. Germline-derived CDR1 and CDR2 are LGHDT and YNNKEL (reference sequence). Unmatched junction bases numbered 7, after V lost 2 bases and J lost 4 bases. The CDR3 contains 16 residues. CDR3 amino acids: CASSQPSGGGGETQYF. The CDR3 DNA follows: TGTGCCAGCAGCCAACCAAGCGGGGGGGGTGGAGAGACCCAGTACTTC.

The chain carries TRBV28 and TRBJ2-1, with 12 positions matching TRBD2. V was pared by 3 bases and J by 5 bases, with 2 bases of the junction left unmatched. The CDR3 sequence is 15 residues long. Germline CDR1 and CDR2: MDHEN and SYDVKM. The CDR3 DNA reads TGTGCCAGCAGTTTCAGGACTAGCGGGAACAATGAGCAGTTCTTC. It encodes CASSFRTSGNNEQFF.

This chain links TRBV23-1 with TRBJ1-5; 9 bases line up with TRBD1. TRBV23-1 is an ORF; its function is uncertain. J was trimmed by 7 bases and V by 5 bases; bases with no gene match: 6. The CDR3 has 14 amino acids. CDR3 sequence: CASSRDREQQPQHF. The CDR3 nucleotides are TGCGCCAGCAGTAGGGACAGGGAACAGCAGCCCCAGCATTTT.

The CDR3 DNA reads as TGTGCCAGCAGTTACGCGGGAGCCCGAAAGACCCAGTACTTC. This codes for CASSYAGARKTQYF. This chain connects TRBV6-6 to TRBJ2-5; TRBD2 aligns across 7 bases. The germline CDR1 and CDR2 sequences are MNHNY and SVGAGI (reference sequence). This CDR3 has 14 amino acids. The V gene end was trimmed by 2 bases and the J gene end by 6 bases; junction bases not matched to a gene: 6.

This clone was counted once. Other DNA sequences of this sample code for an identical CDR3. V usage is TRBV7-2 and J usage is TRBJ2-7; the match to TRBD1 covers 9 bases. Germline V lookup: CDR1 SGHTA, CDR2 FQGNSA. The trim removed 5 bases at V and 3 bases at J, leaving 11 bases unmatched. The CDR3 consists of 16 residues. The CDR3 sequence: CASSTAAGQGNYEQYF. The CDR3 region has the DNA TGTGCCAGCAGCACGGCCGCGGGACAGGGAAACTACGAGCAGTACTTC.

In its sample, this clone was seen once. CDR3 sequence reads: CASSVARGDTQYF. Written as DNA, the CDR3 is TGTGCCAGCAGTGTCGCCCGGGGAGATACGCAGTATTTT. This rearrangement joins TRBV2 to TRBJ2-3; D may be TRBD2 (5 bases). V was cut by 4 bases and J by 5 bases, with 10 bases left in between. In germline, CDR1 is SNHLY, CDR2 FYNNEI. This CDR3 contains 13 residues.

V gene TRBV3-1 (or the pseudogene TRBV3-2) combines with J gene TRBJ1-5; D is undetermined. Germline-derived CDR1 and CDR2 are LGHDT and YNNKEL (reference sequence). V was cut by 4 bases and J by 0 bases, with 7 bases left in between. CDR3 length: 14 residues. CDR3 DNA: TGTGCCAGCAGCCTCAGTAATAGCAATCAGCCCCAGCATTTT. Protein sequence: CASSLSNSNQPQHF.

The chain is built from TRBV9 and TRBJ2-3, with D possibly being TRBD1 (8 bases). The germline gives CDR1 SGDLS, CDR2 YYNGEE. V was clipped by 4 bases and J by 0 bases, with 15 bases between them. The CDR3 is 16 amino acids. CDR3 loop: CASSLQGGDSTDTQYF. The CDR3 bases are TGTGCCAGCAGCCTACAGGGGGGGGATAGCACAGATACGCAGTATTTT. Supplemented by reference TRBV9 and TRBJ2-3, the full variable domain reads DSGVTQTPKHLITATGQRVTLRCSPRSGDLSVYWYQQSLDQGLQFLIQYYNGEERAKGNILERFSAQQFPDLHSELNLSSLELGDSALYFCASSLQGGDSTDTQYFGPGTRLTVL.